Listed below are T cell receptor beta chains from one sample, sequenced in a study of T cells in Graves' hyperthyroidism and ophthalmopathy. MiXCR was run by TCRdb on the multiplex PCR reads, yielding one entry per CDR3 protein. Of approximately 490,000 distinct CDR3 sequences listed, around a fifth are singletons. The specimen was blood. The source is a woman aged 70-85 years with Graves' ophthalmopathy. The CDR3 runs from the conserved cysteine through the conserved F or W. Fields, in order: clone size, V gene, J gene, CDR3 protein. Clone size, where shown, is once, few, many, or a class for clones that have expanded.

few	TRBV5-1	TRBJ1-2	CASSLEGRVDGYTF
once	TRBV11-2	TRBJ1-1	CASSLSSLNEAFF
-	TRBV20-1	TRBJ1-6	CSAGEGGSPLHF
many	TRBV28	TRBJ1-1	CAIRLGGETEAFF
-	TRBV25-1	TRBJ1-4	CASRPPGENNEKLFF
few	TRBV28	TRBJ1-4	CASREPGPPEKLFF
few	TRBV6-2/TRBV6-3	TRBJ2-1	CASRRQGGYNEQFF
few	TRBV19	TRBJ2-5	CASSMGDRWETQYF
-	TRBV5-6	TRBJ1-5	CASSAQGNSNQPQHF
-	TRBV7-6	TRBJ2-2	CASSLKGNGPGELFF
-	TRBV12-3/TRBV12-4	TRBJ2-2	CASRASFNGANTGELFF
-	TRBV7-2	TRBJ1-6	CASSRGVASPLHF
-	TRBV10-2	TRBJ2-5	CASSEDLRTSQETQYF
-	TRBV5-1	TRBJ2-7	CASSQAKEGIYEQYF
many	TRBV7-2	TRBJ2-7	CASSWSLAGGVAYEQYF
-	TRBV5-1	TRBJ2-6	CASSLRGQGELGANVLTF
many	TRBV20-1	TRBJ1-2	CSARAQGYGYTF
-	TRBV6-2/TRBV6-3	TRBJ2-3	CASSYNSGIMQYF
-	TRBV7-9	TRBJ2-2	CASSSAQAQTGELFF
-	TRBV7-6	TRBJ1-6	CASSLAPSGVDSPLHF
few	TRBV10-3	TRBJ1-1	CAIGVGARNTEAFF
-	TRBV5-1	TRBJ2-4	CASSLVGGLDKNIQYF
-	TRBV7-2	TRBJ1-6	CASSLVSPNSPLHF
many	TRBV11-2	TRBJ2-3	CASSLDRVGPDTQYF
many	TRBV6-2/TRBV6-3	TRBJ2-1	CASSYESKSGIYNEQFF
-	TRBV12-3/TRBV12-4	TRBJ1-2	CASSFRAEGYTF
many	TRBV6-1	TRBJ1-5	CASSDTGNQPQHF
-	TRBV28	TRBJ1-2	CASSLAVAGYTF
-	TRBV20-1	TRBJ2-7	CSASPWTSGRAYEQYF
-	TRBV20-1	TRBJ2-1	CSARPRDRVDEQFF
-	TRBV10-3	TRBJ2-5	CAITSAAGGTQYF
few	TRBV18	TRBJ1-1	CASSPSQGLNTEAFF
-	TRBV7-2	TRBJ1-2	CASSLRREGGYTF
-	TRBV15	TRBJ2-5	CATSLRTPGLAQQYF
-	TRBV7-8	TRBJ2-1	CASSPIRLAGGNEQFF
few	TRBV6-2/TRBV6-3	TRBJ2-2	CASRAGGRNTGELFF
many	TRBV20-1	TRBJ1-1	CSAAPFVHGVEAFF
many	TRBV6-2/TRBV6-3	TRBJ1-1	CASIGTRGRNTEAFF
few	TRBV10-3	TRBJ2-1	CAISVKGGEQFF
-	TRBV6-1	TRBJ1-1	CASRTGQMNTEAFF
few	TRBV11-2	TRBJ2-1	CASSQEGGPGSYNEQFF